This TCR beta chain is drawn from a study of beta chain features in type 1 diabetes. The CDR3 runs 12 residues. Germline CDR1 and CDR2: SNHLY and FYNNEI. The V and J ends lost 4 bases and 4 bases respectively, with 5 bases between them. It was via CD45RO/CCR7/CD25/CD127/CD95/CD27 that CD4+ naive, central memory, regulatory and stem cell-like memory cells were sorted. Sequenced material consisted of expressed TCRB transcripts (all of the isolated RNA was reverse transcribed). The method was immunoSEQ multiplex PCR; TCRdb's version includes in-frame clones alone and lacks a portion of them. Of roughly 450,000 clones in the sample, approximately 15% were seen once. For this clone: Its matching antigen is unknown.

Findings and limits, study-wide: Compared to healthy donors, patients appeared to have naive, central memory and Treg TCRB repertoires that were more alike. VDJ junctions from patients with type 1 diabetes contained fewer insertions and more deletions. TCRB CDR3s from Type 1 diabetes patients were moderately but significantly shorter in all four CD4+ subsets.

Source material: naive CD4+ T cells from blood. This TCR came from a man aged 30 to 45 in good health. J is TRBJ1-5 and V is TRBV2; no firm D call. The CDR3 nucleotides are TGTGCCAGCAGTGGGAATAATCAGCCCCAGCATTTT. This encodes CASSGNNQPQHF.